The clone carrying this TCR beta chain occurred a few times. No antigen is known for it. Compared with germline, one end of the junction differs, possibly owing to a read error. The data originate from a study of cytomegalovirus exposure and HLA in healthy donors. Whole-study findings and limits: While the bulk of TCR sequences proved rare, some public TCRs turned up in many donors. Later work found that TCR association rates differed between HLA loci; DRB1 had the most and HLA-C the fewest.

Germline CDR1 reads SSHAT; CDR2 reads FNYEAQ (reference sequence). The CDR3 is 13 amino acids. Use of 60 Vbeta and 13 Jbeta primers characterized the PCR. TCRdb's copy holds only in-frame clones and misses some; the assay was immunoSEQ multiplex PCR. The sample holds fewer than 200,000 clones; 65% to 70% are singletons and the top ten take approximately 4.5%. This chain uses TRBV7-7 with TRBJ2-5, with D possibly TRBD1 on 6 matching bases. The sample comprised PBMCs. This clonotype was sampled from a woman aged 18-29 years in good health and CMV-seropositive. The CDR3 nucleotides read TGTGCTAGCAGCCTTTCAGGGGACGAGACCCAGTACTTC. This gives the protein CASSLSGDETQYF.